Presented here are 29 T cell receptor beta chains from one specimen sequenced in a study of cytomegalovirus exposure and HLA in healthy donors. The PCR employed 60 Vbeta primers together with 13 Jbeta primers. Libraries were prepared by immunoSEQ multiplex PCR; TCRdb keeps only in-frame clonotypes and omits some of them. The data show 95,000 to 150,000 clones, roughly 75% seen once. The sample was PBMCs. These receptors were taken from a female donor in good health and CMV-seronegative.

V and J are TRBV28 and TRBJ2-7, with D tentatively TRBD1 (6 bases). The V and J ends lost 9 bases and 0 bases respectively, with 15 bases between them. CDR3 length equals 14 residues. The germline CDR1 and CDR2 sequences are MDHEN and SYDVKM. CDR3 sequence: CASRRTAGSYEQYF. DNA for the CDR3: TGTGCCAGTCGGAGGACAGCTGGCTCCTACGAGCAGTACTTC.

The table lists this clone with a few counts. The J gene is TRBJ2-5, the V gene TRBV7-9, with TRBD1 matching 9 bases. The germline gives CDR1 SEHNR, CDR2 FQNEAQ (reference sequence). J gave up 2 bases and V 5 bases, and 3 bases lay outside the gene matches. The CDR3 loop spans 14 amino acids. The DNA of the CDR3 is TGTGCCAGCAGCCCCGGACAGGGGCAAGAGACCCAGTACTTC. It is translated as CASSPGQGQETQYF.

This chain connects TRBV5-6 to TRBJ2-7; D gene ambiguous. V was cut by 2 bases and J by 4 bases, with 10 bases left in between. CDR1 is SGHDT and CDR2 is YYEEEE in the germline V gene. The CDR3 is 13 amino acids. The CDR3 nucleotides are TGTGCCAGCAGCTTTTCCAGAAGATACGAGCAGTACTTC. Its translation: CASSFSRRYEQYF.

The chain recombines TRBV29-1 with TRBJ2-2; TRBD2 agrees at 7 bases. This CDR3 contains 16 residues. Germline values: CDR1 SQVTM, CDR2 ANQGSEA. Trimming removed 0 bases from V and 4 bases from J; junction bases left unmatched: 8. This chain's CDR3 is CSVEDHPASGTGELFF. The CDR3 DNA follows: TGCAGCGTTGAAGACCATCCAGCTAGCGGCACCGGGGAGCTGTTTTTT.

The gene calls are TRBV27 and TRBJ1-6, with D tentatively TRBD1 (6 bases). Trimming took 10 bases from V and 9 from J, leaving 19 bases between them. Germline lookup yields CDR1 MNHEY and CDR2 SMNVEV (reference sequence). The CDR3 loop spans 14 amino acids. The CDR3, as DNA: TGTGCCACCAGGGAGGGGGGGGGAGGTTCACCCCTCCACTTT. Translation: CATREGGGGSPLHF.

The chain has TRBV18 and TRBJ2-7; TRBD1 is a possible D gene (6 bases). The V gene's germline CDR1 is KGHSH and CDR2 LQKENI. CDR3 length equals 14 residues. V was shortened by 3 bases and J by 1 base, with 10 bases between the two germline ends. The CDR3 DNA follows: TGTGCCAGCTCACCCTGGACAGATTCCTACGAGCAGTACTTC. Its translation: CASSPWTDSYEQYF.

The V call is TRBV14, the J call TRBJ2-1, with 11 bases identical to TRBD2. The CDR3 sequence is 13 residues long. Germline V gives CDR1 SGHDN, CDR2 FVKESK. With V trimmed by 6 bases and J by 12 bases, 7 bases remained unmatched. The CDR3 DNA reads TGTGCCAGCAGGGTTAGCGGGGGGGCCGCGCAGTTCTTC. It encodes CASRVSGGAAQFF.

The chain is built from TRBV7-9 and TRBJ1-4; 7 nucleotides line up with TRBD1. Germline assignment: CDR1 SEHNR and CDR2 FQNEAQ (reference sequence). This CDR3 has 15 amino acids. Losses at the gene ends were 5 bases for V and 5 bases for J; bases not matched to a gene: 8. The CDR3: CASSPRDSRNEKLFF. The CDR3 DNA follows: TGTGCCAGCAGCCCCCGGGACAGTAGAAATGAAAAACTGTTTTTT.

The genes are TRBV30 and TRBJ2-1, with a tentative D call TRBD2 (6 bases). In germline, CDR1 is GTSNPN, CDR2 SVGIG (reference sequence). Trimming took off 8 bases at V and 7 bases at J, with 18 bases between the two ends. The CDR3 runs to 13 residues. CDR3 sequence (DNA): TGTGCCGGCCGACTAGGAGTGTGGAATGAGCAGTTCTTC. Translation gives CAGRLGVWNEQFF.

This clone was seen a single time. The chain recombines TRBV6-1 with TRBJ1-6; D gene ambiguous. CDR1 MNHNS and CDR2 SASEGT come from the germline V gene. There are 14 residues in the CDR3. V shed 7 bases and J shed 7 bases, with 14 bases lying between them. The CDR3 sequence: CASIAKQWNSPLHF. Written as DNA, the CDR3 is TGTGCCAGCATCGCTAAACAGTGGAATTCACCCCTCCACTTT.

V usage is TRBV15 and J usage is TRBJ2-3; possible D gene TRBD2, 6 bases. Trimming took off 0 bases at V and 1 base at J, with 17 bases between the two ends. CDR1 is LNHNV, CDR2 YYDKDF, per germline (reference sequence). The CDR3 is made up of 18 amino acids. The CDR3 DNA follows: TGTGCCACCAGCAGAGACCCCCCGGAGGGCCCGGGCACAGATACGCAGTATTTT. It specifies CATSRDPPEGPGTDTQYF.

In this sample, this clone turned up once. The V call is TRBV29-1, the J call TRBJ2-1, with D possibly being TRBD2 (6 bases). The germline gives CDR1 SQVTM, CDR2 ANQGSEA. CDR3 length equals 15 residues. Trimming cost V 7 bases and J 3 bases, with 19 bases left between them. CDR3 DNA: TGCAGCGCCATTTATAGCGGTCCATTCTACAATGAGCAGTTCTTC. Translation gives CSAIYSGPFYNEQFF.

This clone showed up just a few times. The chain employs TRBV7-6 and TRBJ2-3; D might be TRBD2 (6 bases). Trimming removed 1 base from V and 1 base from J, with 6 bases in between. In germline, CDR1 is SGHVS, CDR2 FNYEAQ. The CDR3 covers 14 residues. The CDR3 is CASSLGRGTDTQYF. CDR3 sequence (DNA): TGTGCCAGCAGCTTAGGGAGGGGCACAGATACGCAGTATTTT.

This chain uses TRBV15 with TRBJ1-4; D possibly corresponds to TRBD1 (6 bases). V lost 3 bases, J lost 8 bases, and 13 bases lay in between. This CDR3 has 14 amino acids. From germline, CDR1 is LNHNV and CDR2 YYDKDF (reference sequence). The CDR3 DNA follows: TGTGCCACCAGCAGCAGGGATGGGGGCGAAAAACTGTTTTTT. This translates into CATSSRDGGEKLFF.

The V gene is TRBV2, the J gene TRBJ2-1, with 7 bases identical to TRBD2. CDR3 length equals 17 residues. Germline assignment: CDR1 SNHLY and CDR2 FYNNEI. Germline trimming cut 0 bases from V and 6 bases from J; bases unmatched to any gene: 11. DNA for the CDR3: TGTGCCAGCAGTGAAGCGCTGTCAGCGGGACCTTTCAATGAGCAGTTCTTC. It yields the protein CASSEALSAGPFNEQFF.

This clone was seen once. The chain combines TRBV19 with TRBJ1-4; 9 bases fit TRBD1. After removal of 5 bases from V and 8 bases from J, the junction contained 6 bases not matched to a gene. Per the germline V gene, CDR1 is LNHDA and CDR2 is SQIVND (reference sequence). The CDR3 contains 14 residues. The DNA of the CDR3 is TGTGCCAGTAGTCCCCGGGACAGGGACGAAAAACTGTTTTTT. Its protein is CASSPRDRDEKLFF.

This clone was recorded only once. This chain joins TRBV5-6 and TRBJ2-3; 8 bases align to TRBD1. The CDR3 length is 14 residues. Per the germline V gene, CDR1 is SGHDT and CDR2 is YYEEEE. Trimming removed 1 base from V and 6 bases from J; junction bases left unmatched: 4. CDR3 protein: CASSLSQGADTQYF. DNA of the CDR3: TGTGCCAGCAGCTTGAGCCAGGGGGCGGATACGCAGTATTTT.

CDR3 amino acids: CASSLAPGTGLAYEQYF. Written as DNA, the CDR3 is TGTGCCAGCAGCTTAGCGCCTGGGACAGGGCTTGCCTACGAGCAGTACTTC. The rearrangement joins TRBV7-2 to TRBJ2-7; 9 bases line up with TRBD1. V shed 0 bases and J 2 bases; nucleotides not matched to a gene: 8. Germline V CDR1 and CDR2: SGHTA, FQGNSA. CDR3 length equals 17 residues.

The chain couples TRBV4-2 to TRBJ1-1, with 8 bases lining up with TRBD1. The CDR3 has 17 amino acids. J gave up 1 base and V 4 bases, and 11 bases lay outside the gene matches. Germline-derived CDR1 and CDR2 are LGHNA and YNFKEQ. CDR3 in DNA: TGTGCCAGCAGCCGGGGGTGGACAGGGTGGAAGAACACTGAAGCTTTCTTT. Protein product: CASSRGWTGWKNTEAFF.

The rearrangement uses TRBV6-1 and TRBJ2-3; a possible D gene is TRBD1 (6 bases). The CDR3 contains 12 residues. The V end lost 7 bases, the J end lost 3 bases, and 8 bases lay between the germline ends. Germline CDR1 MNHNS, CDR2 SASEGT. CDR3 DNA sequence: TGTGCCAGCACCCAGGGGACAGATACGCAGTATTTT. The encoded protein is CASTQGTDTQYF.

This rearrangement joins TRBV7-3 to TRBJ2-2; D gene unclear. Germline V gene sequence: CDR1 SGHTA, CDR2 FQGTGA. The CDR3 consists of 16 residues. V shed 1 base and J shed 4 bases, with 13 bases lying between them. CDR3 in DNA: TGTGCCAGCAGCTTAAGGCGCGCGACTTCCACCGGGGAGCTGTTTTTT. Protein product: CASSLRRATSTGELFF.

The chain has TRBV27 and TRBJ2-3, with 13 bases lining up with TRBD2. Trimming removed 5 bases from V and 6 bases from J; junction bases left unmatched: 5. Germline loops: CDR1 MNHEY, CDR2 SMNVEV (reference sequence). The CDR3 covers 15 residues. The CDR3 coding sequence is TGTGCCAGCAGTGAACTAGCGGGGGGGAGGGATACGCAGTATTTT. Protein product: CASSELAGGRDTQYF.

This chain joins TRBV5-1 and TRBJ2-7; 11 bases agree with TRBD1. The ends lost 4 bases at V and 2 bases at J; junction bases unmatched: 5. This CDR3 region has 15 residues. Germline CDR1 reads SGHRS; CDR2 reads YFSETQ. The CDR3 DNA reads TGCGCCAGCAGCCCAGGACAGGGGGCAGCCTACGAGCAGTACTTC. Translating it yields CASSPGQGAAYEQYF.

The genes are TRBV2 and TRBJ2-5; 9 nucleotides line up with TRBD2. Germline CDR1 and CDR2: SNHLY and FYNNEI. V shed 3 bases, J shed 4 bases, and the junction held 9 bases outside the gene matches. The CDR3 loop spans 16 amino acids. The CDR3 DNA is TGTGCCAGCAGTGAGACTAGCGGATGGGGAGGAGAGACCCAGTACTTC. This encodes CASSETSGWGGETQYF.

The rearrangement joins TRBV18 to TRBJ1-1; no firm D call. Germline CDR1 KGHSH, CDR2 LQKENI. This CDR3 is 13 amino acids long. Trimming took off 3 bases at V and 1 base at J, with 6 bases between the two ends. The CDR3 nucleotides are TGTGCCAGCTCACCCCAGTCGAACACTGAAGCTTTCTTT. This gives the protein CASSPQSNTEAFF.

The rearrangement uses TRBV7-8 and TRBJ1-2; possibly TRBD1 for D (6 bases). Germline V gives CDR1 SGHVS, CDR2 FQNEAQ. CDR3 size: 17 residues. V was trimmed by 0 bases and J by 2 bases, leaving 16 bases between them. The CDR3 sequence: CASSLALDRLRNYGYTF. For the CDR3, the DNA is TGTGCCAGCAGCTTAGCCCTTGACAGGCTCAGGAACTATGGCTACACCTTC.

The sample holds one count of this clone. In DNA form, the CDR3 reads TGTGCCAGCAGCCCTAGCCGGGACAGGGGATACTACGAGCAGTACTTC. This encodes CASSPSRDRGYYEQYF. V usage is TRBV5-4 and J usage is TRBJ2-7, with 10 bases fitting TRBD1. The CDR3 has 16 amino acids. J lost 3 bases, V lost 4 bases, and 10 bases had no gene match. Germline CDR1 is SGHNT and CDR2 is YYREEE (reference sequence).

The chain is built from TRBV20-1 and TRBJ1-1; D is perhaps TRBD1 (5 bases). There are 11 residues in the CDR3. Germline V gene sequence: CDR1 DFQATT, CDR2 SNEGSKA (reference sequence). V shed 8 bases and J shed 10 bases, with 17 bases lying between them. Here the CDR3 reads CSTKSRARAFF. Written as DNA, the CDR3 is TGCAGTACGAAAAGCAGGGCTAGAGCTTTCTTT.

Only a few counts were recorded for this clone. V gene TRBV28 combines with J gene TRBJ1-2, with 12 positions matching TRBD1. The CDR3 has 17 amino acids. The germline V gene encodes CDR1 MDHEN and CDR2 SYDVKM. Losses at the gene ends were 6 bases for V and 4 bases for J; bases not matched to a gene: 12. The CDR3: CASRAPGQGASSYGYTF. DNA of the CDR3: TGTGCCAGCAGGGCCCCGGGACAGGGGGCATCTAGCTATGGCTACACCTTC.